Listed below are T cell receptor beta chains from one sample, sequenced in a study of T-cell memory formation after mild COVID-19. TCRdb fed the 5' RACE reads into MiXCR, producing one record per CDR3 protein. The data hold some 310,000 distinct CDR3 sequences, with roughly 20% observed a single time. Material: PBMCs or a T cell subset sorted from them (not recorded which). The receptors derive from a man younger than 35 who had mild COVID-19 (a few samples of this study predate the infection). Cell type and time point are not known. The CDR3 runs from the conserved cysteine through the conserved F or W. Fields, in order: V gene, D gene, clone size, J gene, CDR3 protein, CDR3 DNA. The D gene is left open where the match is weak. Clone size is stated in some rows and not others, as once, few, many or a class when expanded.

TRBV4-1	-	few	TRBJ1-2	CASSQAAGDWGYTF	TGCGCCAGCAGCCAAGCGGCCGGGGATTGGGGCTACACCTTC
TRBV6-2/TRBV6-3	-	-	TRBJ2-1	CASSYSPEKPYNEQFF	TGTGCCAGCAGTTACTCCCCGGAGAAACCTTACAATGAGCAGTTCTTC
TRBV7-9	-	many	TRBJ2-2	CASSRHGGELFF	TGTGCCAGCAGCAGGCATGGCGGGGAGCTGTTTTTT
TRBV7-2	-	many	TRBJ2-6	CASSLGHFSGANVLTF	TGTGCCAGCAGCTTAGGACATTTCTCTGGGGCCAACGTCCTGACTTTC
TRBV7-9	TRBD1	once	TRBJ2-5	CASSATPRDRVETQYF	TGTGCCAGCAGCGCCACCCCCAGGGACAGGGTCGAGACCCAGTACTTC
TRBV4-3	-	-	TRBJ1-1	CASSDRTVPNTEAFF	TGCGCCAGCAGCGACAGAACGGTGCCGAACACTGAAGCTTTCTTT
TRBV7-9	-	few	TRBJ1-6	CASRAGRTSPLHF	TGTGCCAGCAGAGCCGGACGAACGTCACCCCTCCACTTT
TRBV20-1	-	few	TRBJ2-2	CSASYWDFPGELFF	TGCAGTGCTAGCTACTGGGACTTTCCCGGGGAGCTGTTTTTT
TRBV10-3	-	few	TRBJ2-5	CAISGRGGETQYF	TGTGCCATCAGTGGCCGGGGAGGAGAGACCCAGTACTTC
TRBV4-1	-	-	TRBJ2-2	CASSQRGFNTGELFF	TGCGCCAGCAGCCAGCGGGGCTTCAACACCGGGGAGCTGTTTTTT
TRBV5-6	-	many	TRBJ1-1	CASSPRDMEAFF	TGTGCCAGCAGCCCCCGGGACATGGAAGCTTTCTTT
TRBV2	-	few	TRBJ1-6	CARDRGDGDNSPLHF	TGTGCCAGAGACAGAGGGGACGGCGATAATTCACCCCTCCACTTT
TRBV18	-	few	TRBJ1-1	CASSPIARTFF	TGTGCCAGCTCACCGATAGCTAGGACTTTCTTT
TRBV6-6	TRBD2	few	TRBJ2-5	CASSYARLAGGRETQYF	TGTGCCAGCAGTTACGCCCGACTAGCGGGGGGCCGGGAGACCCAGTACTTC
TRBV20-1	TRBD1	once	TRBJ2-5	CSYKSGTGDPETQYF	TGCAGTTACAAATCCGGGACAGGGGATCCAGAGACCCAGTACTTC
TRBV27	TRBD2	few	TRBJ2-7	CASSLSGLLAYEQYF	TGTGCCAGCAGTTTATCGGGACTACTGGCCTACGAGCAGTACTTC
TRBV5-1	-	-	TRBJ2-3	CASSLEGGDLADTQYF	TGCGCCAGCAGCTTGGAGGGGGGGGATTTAGCCGATACGCAGTATTTT
TRBV4-1	TRBD2	few	TRBJ2-5	CASSRGHGGSEETQYF	TGCGCCAGCAGCCGAGGTCACGGGGGGTCCGAGGAGACCCAGTACTTC
TRBV11-1	-	-	TRBJ2-5	CASSLGKTGKETQYF	TGTGCCAGCAGCTTAGGAAAGACGGGAAAGGAGACCCAGTACTTC
TRBV29-1	-	-	TRBJ2-6	CSVGAKIGSGANVLTF	TGCAGCGTCGGGGCGAAGATAGGGTCTGGGGCCAACGTCCTGACTTTC
TRBV10-3	-	few	TRBJ1-3	CAISKGSGNTIYF	TGTGCCATCTCGAAGGGCTCTGGAAACACCATATATTTT
TRBV7-9	TRBD2	-	TRBJ2-5	CASSPRRLAEETQYF	TGTGCCAGCAGCCCCCGACGACTAGCGGAAGAGACCCAGTACTTC
TRBV18	-	few	TRBJ1-4	CASSLRTDATNEKLFF	TGTGCCAGCTCACTGAGGACGGATGCAACTAATGAAAAACTGTTTTTT
TRBV4-1	-	few	TRBJ2-1	CASSQGWGSYNEQFF	TGCGCCAGCAGCCAAGGGTGGGGTTCCTACAATGAGCAGTTCTTC
TRBV6-1	-	few	TRBJ2-3	CASSERESITDTQYF	TGTGCCAGCAGTGAACGGGAGAGTATAACAGATACGCAGTATTTT
TRBV4-2	TRBD2	many	TRBJ2-3	CASSLLSGGITDTQYF	TGTGCCAGCAGCCTACTGAGCGGGGGGATCACAGATACGCAGTATTTT
TRBV5-4	-	few	TRBJ2-3	CASSRGDSTDTQYF	TGTGCCAGCAGCAGGGGGGATAGCACAGATACGCAGTATTTT
TRBV11-3	TRBD1	few	TRBJ2-1	CASSQNLIGTGNHEQFF	TGTGCCAGCAGCCAAAATCTCATCGGGACAGGGAACCATGAGCAGTTCTTC
TRBV9	-	few	TRBJ2-2	CASSVVSLNTGELFF	TGTGCCAGCAGCGTAGTAAGCTTAAACACCGGGGAGCTGTTTTTT
TRBV20-1	-	-	TRBJ1-1	CSARPFTTDPEAFF	TGCAGTGCTAGACCCTTCACAACGGATCCGGAAGCTTTCTTT
TRBV27	-	few	TRBJ1-1	CASSPDSRTEAFF	TGTGCCAGCAGTCCAGATAGTCGGACTGAAGCTTTCTTT
TRBV28	-	-	TRBJ2-1	CASSLRFLVAYNEQFF	TGTGCCAGCAGTTTACGCTTTTTGGTGGCCTACAATGAGCAGTTCTTC
TRBV12-3/TRBV12-4	-	-	TRBJ2-7	CASSLGAHYEQYF	TGTGCCAGCAGTTTAGGGGCACACTACGAGCAGTACTTC
TRBV7-3	-	many	TRBJ1-1	CASSLGGKNTEAFF	TGTGCCAGCAGCTTAGGGGGGAAGAACACTGAAGCTTTCTTT
TRBV7-2	-	few	TRBJ2-3	CASSLEIVDTQYF	TGTGCCAGCAGCTTAGAGATCGTAGATACGCAGTATTTT
TRBV6-5	-	few	TRBJ1-5	CASSYTKGQPQHF	TGTGCCAGCAGTTACACCAAGGGTCAGCCCCAGCATTTT
TRBV5-1	TRBD1	-	TRBJ1-2	CASSRDSVEGYTF	TGCGCCAGCAGCAGGGACAGCGTGGAGGGCTACACCTTC
TRBV5-1	-	few	TRBJ1-5	CASSLQGGQWPQPQHF	TGCGCCAGCAGCCTGCAGGGCGGACAGTGGCCCCAGCCCCAGCATTTT
TRBV28	-	-	TRBJ2-3	CASSAGFPTDTQYF	TGTGCCAGCAGCGCTGGGTTCCCCACAGATACGCAGTATTTT
TRBV7-9	TRBD2	few	TRBJ2-5	CASSGTDSSGGRETQYF	TGTGCCAGCAGCGGAACCGACTCTAGCGGGGGTCGTGAGACCCAGTACTTC
TRBV5-1	-	-	TRBJ1-2	CASSRSPPEGMVYGYTF	TGCGCCAGCAGCAGATCCCCACCGGAGGGGATGGTCTATGGCTACACCTTC
TRBV7-9	-	few	TRBJ2-1	CASSSLLHNEQFF	TGTGCCAGCAGCTCCCTTCTGCACAATGAGCAGTTCTTC
TRBV9	TRBD2	few	TRBJ2-5	CASSVHTTSGGGETQYF	TGTGCCAGCAGCGTCCACACGACTAGCGGGGGTGGAGAGACCCAGTACTTC
TRBV7-3	-	-	TRBJ2-3	CASSSGSHLTDTQYF	TGTGCCAGCAGCTCCGGGTCCCATCTAACAGATACGCAGTATTTT
TRBV19	-	-	TRBJ1-1	CASRTGLVTEAFF	TGTGCCAGTAGGACAGGTCTTGTCACTGAAGCTTTCTTT
TRBV5-1	-	few	TRBJ1-5	CASSPGVSSLGQPQHF	TGCGCCAGCAGCCCGGGTGTTAGCAGTCTCGGTCAGCCCCAGCATTTT
TRBV6-2/TRBV6-3	-	-	TRBJ2-7	CASSYSGVEYF	TGTGCCAGCAGTTACTCTGGCGTGGAGTACTTC
TRBV7-2	-	-	TRBJ1-3	CASSLEGGMSGNTIYF	TGTGCCAGCAGCTTAGAAGGGGGGATGAGTGGAAACACCATATATTTT
TRBV5-1	-	few	TRBJ1-5	CASSPVGPRVGQPQHF	TGCGCCAGCAGCCCAGTCGGCCCCAGGGTGGGTCAGCCCCAGCATTTT